The T cell receptor (beta chain) described here comes from a study of OX40 agonist ivuxolimab in advanced cancers. Here immunoSEQ multiplex PCR was the method, and the copy in TCRdb shows in-frame clones only, minus some. The table records 73,000 or so clones, 84% of them present only once. This clone was seen a few times. V lost 1 base and J 2 bases, leaving 9 bases between the germline ends. Germline V gene lookup returns CDR1 SEHNR and CDR2 FQNEAQ (reference sequence). CDR3 length: 14 amino acids. V usage is TRBV7-9 and J usage is TRBJ2-7; no reliable D call. The sequence was collected from an adult with an advanced solid tumor such as melanoma, head and neck, liver or kidney cancer. The source material was CD4+ or CD8+ T cells sorted from blood, sampled in a trial of the OX40 agonist ivuxolimab. The CDR3 DNA reads as TGTGCCAGCAGCTTAGGAGCGCCCCCCTACGAGCAGTACTTC. Translation: CASSLGAPPYEQYF.